The T cell receptor (beta chain) described here comes from a study of shared clonotypes between healthy human individuals. Study-level results: Sequencing depth was a factor that was expected to affect clonotype sharing among donors.

CDR1 is MDHEN and CDR2 is SYDVKM in the germline V gene. The CDR3 loop spans 15 amino acids. The J segment lost 1 base and the V segment lost 4 bases, leaving 3 bases of the junction unmatched. The naive CD8 subset, CD45RO-negative cells positively selected for CCR7, excluded terminally differentiated effector memory CD45RA+ cells. Several immunoSEQ plates received, in even portions, the genomic DNA of each subset. The method was immunoSEQ multiplex PCR; TCRdb's version includes in-frame clones alone and lacks a portion of them. Of about 680,000 clones listed, roughly nine tenths are singletons. Details on this clone: What it binds is not known.

This sequence originates from a man aged 25 to 45 in good health. The specimen sequenced was naive CD8+ T cells sorted from blood. The V call is TRBV28, the J call TRBJ2-2; 7 nucleotides match TRBD2. The CDR3 sequence is CASSYLAVNTGELFF. The DNA of the CDR3 is TGTGCCAGCAGTTACCTAGCGGTGAACACCGGGGAGCTGTTTTTT. The full variable domain, in which reference TRBV28 and TRBJ2-2 provide the parts outside the CDR3, is DVKVTQSSRYLVKRTGEKVFLECVQDMDHENMFWYRQDPGLGLRLIYFSYDVKMKEKGDIPEGYSVSREKKERFSLILESASTNQTSMYLCASSYLAVNTGELFFGEGSRLTVL.